The clone carrying this T cell receptor (beta chain) came up many times. Its cognate antigen is unknown. The CDR3 is made up of 15 amino acids. Germline assignment: CDR1 SGHTA and CDR2 FQGNSA. After removal of 2 bases from V and 4 bases from J, the junction contained 4 bases not matched to a gene. TCRdb reprocessed the reads via MiXCR and lists one record per CDR3 protein. Of just over 300,000 distinct CDR3 sequences in the sample, under 20% are singletons; the top ten hold around 13%. This sample stems from a study of T cell repertoires in cytomegalovirus infection. Whole-study results and caveats: Cumulated frequencies of public TCR beta families served to identify carriers of CMV plus the relevant HLA. There were HLA-C-restricted CMV-specific TCR beta clonotypes dominating the ex vivo response.

The sequence came from a human donor in good health (CMV status not recorded). Some clones in this sample may be carry-over from other donors' samples. The gene calls are TRBV7-2 and TRBJ2-7; 11 nucleotides align to TRBD2. The sequenced sample was PBMCs. CDR3 in amino acids: CASSLLASGGYEQYF. The CDR3 DNA sequence: TGTGCCAGCAGCTTACTTGCTAGCGGGGGGTACGAGCAGTACTTC.